This TCR beta chain was recorded in a study of T cell responses to AZD1222 COVID-19 vaccine. Study results and limitations: Of the AZD1222 recipients, only 5 to 7 were seropositive at baseline. Unmutated regions of variants are reportedly targeted by nearly half of spike-specific TCRs. Females made up more of the donors, who were largely white British, and clonal diversity may have come out too low.

To note about this clone: Its antigen remains unidentified.

Trimming cost V 4 bases and J 1 base, with 10 bases left between them. The CDR3 runs to 13 residues. From germline, CDR1 is GTSNPN and CDR2 SVGIG (reference sequence). Measured with immunoSEQ multiplex PCR; TCRdb has only the in-frame clones, and not every one. The sample carries about 140,000 clones, 85% to 90% recorded once. This chain links TRBV30 with TRBJ2-5; weak D call: TRBD2 (6 bases). This sequence was found in an adult who received the AZD1222 COVID-19 vaccine. The material was peripheral blood, obtained 28 days after the second AZD1222 dose. The CDR3 loop is CAWIIGGQETQYF. The CDR3 region has the DNA TGTGCCTGGATCATCGGGGGCCAAGAGACCCAGTACTTC.